The source of this TCR beta chain is a study of cytomegalovirus exposure and HLA in healthy donors (dated by TCRdb to 2016 to 2017). In terms of the full investigation: A later analysis indicated that the 120 validation repertoires were generated on the platform also employed for the 720 or so repertoires of the first cohort. High-throughput TCR immunosequencing, statistical association of individual TCRs with disease status, and machine learning were combined to predict cytomegalovirus infection status. Along with the roughly 700-subject first cohort, a separate validation cohort of around 110 different subjects was used. The aim of the study was to test whether cataloging public T cell receptors could identify signatures of past pathogen exposure. Results the study describes overall, beyond this receptor: A later analysis lacked HLA typing for the validation cohort, so it scored co-occurrence in that cohort across all 120 or so repertoires. In a later analysis, TCRs clustered in the first cohort were found to also tend to co-occur in the roughly 120 validation repertoires, with 90% to 95% of cluster scores above 0. The study listed approximately 160 TCR beta chains as associated with cytomegalovirus. Most TCR sequences were seen in very few donors, while some public TCRs were found in many individuals. According to the authors, the approach could potentially be generalized to other disease states and immunological phenotypes. In vitro tests confirmed that a few of the cytomegalovirus-associated TCR beta chains recognize cytomegalovirus antigens. Cytomegalovirus status was reported to be diagnosed by the classifier with high specificity and sensitivity in both the original and validation cohorts.

With respect to this clone: Its antigen remains unidentified. Within one base of it there is no much larger clone, and no base qualities were kept.

Donors formed part of the validation cohort, which comprised about 130 subjects and was distinct from the first cohort of fewer than 750 subjects. For this chain, trimming is 6 bases at the V end and 6 bases at the J end, and the number of junction bases without a gene match is 10. Looking up the germline V gene yields CDR1 SGHAT and CDR2 FQNNGV. CDR3 length: 15 amino acids, cysteine to phenylalanine. Only CDR3 DNA remains: 45 bases, in frame from the first base. Receptor amplification or capture employed the immunoSEQ multiplex PCR assay. As for the authors' bioinformatics: To diagnose cytomegalovirus status from the catalog of TCR beta chain sequences, a statistical classification framework was built. TCRdb retrieved this table from immuneACCESS and kept in-frame rearrangements only. Not all clones are present; in checked studies, unresolved V genes account for under half, and no reason is known for the remainder. V and J calls and clone size are those listed in that table; D and trimming were worked out from the DNA. In this sample the table shows over 150,000 clones, approximately 86% of which occur a single time. Of the sample, about 22% falls within the top ten clones.

The clonotype comes from a man in his late teens or twenties in good health and CMV-seropositive. Sample: PBMCs. In this chain, TRBV11-2 is recombined with TRBJ2-2; 7 central bases correspond to TRBD1. CDR3 loop: CASRSPRGPAGELFF. The DNA sequence is TGTGCCAGCAGAAGTCCAAGGGGGCCCGCCGGGGAGCTGTTTTTT.